This TCR beta chain comes out of a study of blood T cells in healthy people across ages (dated by TCRdb to about 2015). Concerning the study at large: In model experiments, roughly one uniquely barcoded TCR beta cDNA molecule per two T cells was captured by template switching. Age-related changes in TCR beta repertoire diversity were measured in the study by deep sequencing normalized with unique cDNA molecular identifiers. Donors were grouped into four age groups: young (average approximately 15 years), middle-aged (roughly 40), aged (62) and long-lived (about 89). To avoid experimental bias, donors of different ages were randomly spread across the sequencing lanes. Two additional independent replicas of 1 million unique cDNA reads from the same blood draw were analyzed for two donors (one aged 18 to 30 and one aged 80 or older).

The paper's findings and limits, for the study overall: The CMV infection status of donors was not known, potentially confounding age-related changes in expanded clonotypes. As age increased, observed TCR beta diversity per million T cells dropped in a roughly linear way, and a significant reduction was already evident by age around 41. Estimates of total diversity based on one million sequenced T cells were considered lower bounds and underestimates. The percentage of naive T cells measured by flow cytometry correlated strongly with observed TCR beta diversity. The long-lived group showed more naive CD4+ T cells, fewer expanded clones and increased TCR diversity than the aged group, suggesting age selection. Conclusive comparison of naive and antigen-experienced compartments was prevented by the profiling of bulk unsorted PBMCs.

This clonotype was seen a few times. Its antigen is currently not known. Base quality data are lacking; no much larger clone is found one base away. Library creation used 5' RACE. Sequencing used an Illumina HiSeq 2500. A second roughly 6 to 12 cycle PCR used a sample-barcoded 5' primer and a J-beta primer mix. A template-switch 5' adaptor carrying 12 random nucleotides introduced a unique molecular identifier onto each TCR beta cDNA molecule. Each sample yielded at least 2.5 million CDR3-containing paired-end reads. First-strand cDNA synthesis was performed from all RNA using the Mint cDNA synthesis kit, with priming by a TRBC-specific oligonucleotide. Following uracil-DNA glycosylase treatment, a first 18-cycle PCR with universal primers M1SS and BC2_uni_R was performed on all cDNA. The original methods were these. For normalization, 1 million high-quality reads, each with a distinct molecular identifier, were randomly selected from each sample. Reads with shared molecular identifiers were discarded instead of being binned into consensus sequences. MiTCR, set to a Q25 quality threshold and the strictest error-elimination algorithm, was used for CDR3 identification, clonotype clustering and error correction. A nonparametric unseen species model with Euler transformation was used to estimate lower-bound total TCR beta diversity. In TCRdb, the public reads were trimmed at Q25 with fastp and aligned with MiXCR, with productive beta chains retained. Rows merge per CDR3 protein into single entries with the most common DNA and genes. TCRdb's processing, not the authors' own work, is the source of the V and J calls. Recorded for this sample are some 1.4 million distinct CDR3 sequences; around 42% of them occurred a single time. The ten most abundant clones make up 7.9% of the sample.

The donors were under 40 Caucasian individuals from Russia, aged 6 to 90 years, who were systemically healthy. About 10 milliliters of peripheral blood were drawn from each donor into EDTA-treated Vacutainer tubes. PBMCs were isolated by Ficoll-Paque density-gradient centrifugation, with at least 7 million obtained per sample. Trizol reagent was used to extract total RNA from PBMCs, with at least 5 micrograms per sample. For every donor, flow cytometry on a PBMC aliquot measured the percentage of naive CD45RAhigh/CD27high T cells. The sequence derives from a woman in her late teens or twenties in good health. Sample: blood.

Read as DNA, the sequence is TGTGCCAGCAGTTCCGGTTTTTCGATTAGCGGGAAAGATACGCAGTATTTT. Translated, this is CASSSGFSISGKDTQYF. Recombination joined TRBV12-3 or TRBV12-4 with TRBJ2-3, with 8 bases aligning to TRBD2. V loses 4 bases at its end and J loses 5 bases; junction bases beyond the gene matches: 14. The CDR3 covers 17 residues, taking in both the cysteine and the phenylalanine. The CDR3 DNA has 51 bases and is translated from base 1.